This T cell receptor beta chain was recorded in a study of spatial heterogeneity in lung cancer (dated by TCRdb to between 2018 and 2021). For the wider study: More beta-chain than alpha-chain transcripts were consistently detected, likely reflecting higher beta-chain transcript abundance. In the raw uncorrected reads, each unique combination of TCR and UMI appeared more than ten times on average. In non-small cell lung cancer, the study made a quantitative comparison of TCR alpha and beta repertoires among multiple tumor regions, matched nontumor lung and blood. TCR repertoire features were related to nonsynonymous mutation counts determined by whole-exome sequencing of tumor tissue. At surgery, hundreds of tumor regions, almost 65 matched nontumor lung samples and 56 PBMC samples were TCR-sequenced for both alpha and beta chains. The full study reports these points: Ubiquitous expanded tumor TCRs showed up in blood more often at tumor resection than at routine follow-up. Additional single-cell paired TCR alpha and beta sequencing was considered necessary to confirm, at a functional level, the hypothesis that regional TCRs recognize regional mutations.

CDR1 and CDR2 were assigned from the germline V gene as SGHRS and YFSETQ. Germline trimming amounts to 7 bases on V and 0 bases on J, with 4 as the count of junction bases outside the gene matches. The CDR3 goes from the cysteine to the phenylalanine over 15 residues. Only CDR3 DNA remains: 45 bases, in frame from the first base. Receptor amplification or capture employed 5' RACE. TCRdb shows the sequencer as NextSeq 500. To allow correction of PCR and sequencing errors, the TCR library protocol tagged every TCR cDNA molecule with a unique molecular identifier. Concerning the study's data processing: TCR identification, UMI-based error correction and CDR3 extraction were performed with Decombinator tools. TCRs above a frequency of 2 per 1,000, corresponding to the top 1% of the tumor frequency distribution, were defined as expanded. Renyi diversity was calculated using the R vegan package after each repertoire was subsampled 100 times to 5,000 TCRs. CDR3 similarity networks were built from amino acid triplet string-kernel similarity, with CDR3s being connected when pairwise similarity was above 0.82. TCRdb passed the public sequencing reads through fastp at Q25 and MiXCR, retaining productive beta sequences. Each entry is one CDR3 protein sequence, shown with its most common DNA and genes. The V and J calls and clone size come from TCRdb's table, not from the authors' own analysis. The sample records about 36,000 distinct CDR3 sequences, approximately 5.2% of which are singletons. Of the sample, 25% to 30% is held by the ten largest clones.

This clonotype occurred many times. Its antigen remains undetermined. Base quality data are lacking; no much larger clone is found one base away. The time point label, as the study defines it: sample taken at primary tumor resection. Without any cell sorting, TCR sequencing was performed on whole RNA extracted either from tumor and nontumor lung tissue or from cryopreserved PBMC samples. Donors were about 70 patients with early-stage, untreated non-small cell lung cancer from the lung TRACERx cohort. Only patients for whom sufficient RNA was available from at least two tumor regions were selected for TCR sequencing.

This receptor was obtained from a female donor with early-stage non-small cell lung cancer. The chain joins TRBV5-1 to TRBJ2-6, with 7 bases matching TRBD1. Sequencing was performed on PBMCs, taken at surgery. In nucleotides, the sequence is TGCGCCAGCGAACAGGGGATCTCTGGGGCCAACGTCCTGACTTTC. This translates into CASEQGISGANVLTF.